The 30 T cell receptor beta chains in this list originate from one sample, sequenced in a study of blood T cell repertoires in COVID-19 (dated by TCRdb to the early 2020s). Library construction relied on the immunoSEQ multiplex PCR assay. This immuneACCESS table, as held by TCRdb, lists in-frame sequences with V and J called but not all clones. Of the missing ones, under half trace to an unresolved V gene in checked studies; the others have no known cause. The sample includes approximately 150,000 clones, with more than 70% observed a single time. The top ten clones comprise around 1.6% of the sample. Material: peripheral blood. The receptors originated from a human donor in a cohort sampled during active COVID-19.

The chain recombines TRBV7-9 with TRBJ1-2, with D maybe TRBD1 (5 bases). Germline CDR1 is SEHNR and CDR2 is FQNEAQ (reference sequence). V lost 3 bases and J 5 bases, leaving 7 bases between the germline ends. There are 12 residues in the CDR3. For the CDR3, the DNA is TGTGCCAGCAGCTTGGACACATATGGCTACACCTTC. Its translation is CASSLDTYGYTF.

V and J are TRBV4-1 and TRBJ2-1, with D maybe TRBD2 (6 bases). Between the trimmed V and J ends, which lost 2 bases and 9 bases, there was a span of 14 bases. Germline V gene data show CDR1 as MGHRA and CDR2 as YSYEKL. The CDR3 has 14 residues. The CDR3 sequence: CASSQRPSGGEQFF. In DNA form, the CDR3 reads TGCGCCAGCAGCCAAAGACCCTCCGGGGGTGAGCAGTTCTTC.

The chain couples TRBV4-1 to TRBJ2-2, with D possibly TRBD2 on 7 matching bases. The CDR3 has 16 amino acids. Germline V lookup: CDR1 MGHRA, CDR2 YSYEKL. The V gene lost 3 bases and the J gene lost 4 bases, with 15 bases spanning the gap. The CDR3 sequence: CASSQRWGGGTGELFF. The CDR3 DNA sequence: TGCGCCAGCAGCCAGCGGTGGGGGGGCGGCACCGGGGAGCTGTTTTTT.

The rearrangement links TRBV7-8 to TRBJ1-4; TRBD1 might be the D (6 bases). This CDR3 has 14 residues. Between the trimmed V and J ends, which lost 5 bases and 2 bases, there was a span of 9 bases. Looked up from germline, CDR1 is SGHVS and CDR2 is FQNEAQ. The CDR3 coding sequence is TGTGCCAGCAGCCCTGACAGGACTAATGAAAAACTGTTTTTT. Amino acid sequence: CASSPDRTNEKLFF.

This rearrangement joins TRBV9 to TRBJ1-3; 7 bases agree with TRBD1. The CDR3 loop spans 14 amino acids. With 3 bases clipped from V and 2 bases from J, the junction kept 2 bases outside the gene matches. Germline assignment: CDR1 SGDLS and CDR2 YYNGEE. The CDR3 DNA reads as TGTGCCAGCAGCGGGCAGGGGGCTGGAAACACCATATATTTT. Translation gives CASSGQGAGNTIYF.

V usage is TRBV5-8 and J usage is TRBJ1-3; perhaps TRBD1 as D (6 bases). The CDR3 spans 14 residues. CDR1 is SGHTS and CDR2 is YDEGEE in the germline V gene. The V end lost 1 base, the J end lost 4 bases, and 9 bases lay between the germline ends. Here the CDR3 DNA reads TGTGCCAGCAGCTTGACAGGGACAGGAAACACCATATATTTT. This encodes CASSLTGTGNTIYF.

The chain employs TRBV5-1 and TRBJ2-7, with 9 bases identical to TRBD1. CDR3 length equals 15 residues. V lost 2 bases and J lost 7; bases outside the gene matches: 10. In germline, CDR1 is SGHRS, CDR2 YFSETQ. This CDR3 is CASSLNRGLSEEQYF. The CDR3 nucleotides are TGCGCCAGCAGCTTAAACAGGGGGCTGAGTGAGGAGCAGTACTTC.

J is TRBJ2-5 and V is TRBV6-5; D unresolved. Per the germline V gene, CDR1 is MNHEY and CDR2 is SVGAGI. This CDR3 is built from 13 residues. With 0 bases removed from V and 7 bases from J, the gap between germline ends came to 9 bases. CDR3 in DNA: TGTGCCAGCAGTTACTCGAGGCCGGGGACCCAGTACTTC. Translating gives CASSYSRPGTQYF.

The rearrangement links TRBV6-5 to TRBJ1-1; 7 bases fit TRBD1. Germline CDR1 MNHEY, CDR2 SVGAGI. This CDR3 spans 15 amino acids. Trimming at V came to 4 bases and at J to 4 bases, leaving 9 bases not matched to a gene. Here the CDR3 DNA reads TGTGCCAGCAGTTCATACGAGGGGGCTGGCACTGAAGCTTTCTTT. This gives the protein CASSSYEGAGTEAFF.

V gene TRBV5-3 combines with J gene TRBJ1-6; D may be TRBD1 (5 bases). TRBV5-3 is annotated as an ORF whose role is uncertain. With 3 bases removed from V and 2 bases from J, the gap between germline ends came to 9 bases. The CDR3 runs to 15 residues. CDR3 bases: TGTGCCAGAAGCTGGGAGGGACCCTATAATTCACCCCTCCACTTT. It specifies CARSWEGPYNSPLHF.

The chain has TRBV12-5 and TRBJ1-5; D is perhaps TRBD1 (5 bases). V was trimmed by 1 base and J by 6 bases, leaving 16 bases between them. The CDR3 has 16 residues. Per the germline V gene, CDR1 is LGHNT and CDR2 is FRNRAP. CDR3 sequence: CASGLELAGFSQPQHF. The CDR3, as DNA: TGTGCTAGTGGTTTGGAACTTGCAGGGTTCAGTCAGCCCCAGCATTTT.

The rearrangement uses TRBV5-6 and TRBJ1-4; D uncertain. V shed 6 bases and J shed 7 bases, with 10 bases lying between them. This CDR3 has 12 amino acids. Germline CDR1 is SGHDT and CDR2 is YYEEEE. This chain's CDR3 is CASTYGGEKLFF. DNA of the CDR3: TGTGCCAGCACCTACGGAGGTGAAAAACTGTTTTTT.

This chain's CDR3 is CASSKGPGARWDTEAFF. In DNA form, the CDR3 reads TGTGCCAGCAGCAAAGGGCCAGGGGCACGATGGGACACTGAAGCTTTCTTT. This rearrangement joins TRBV21-1 to TRBJ1-1; the DNA was not used to check the table's D call, TRBD1. TRBV21-1 has pseudogene status. The CDR3 is made up of 17 amino acids.

The CDR3 region is CASSGWTEDHEQYF. The CDR3 DNA reads as TGTGCCAGCAGTGGTTGGACAGAGGACCACGAGCAGTACTTC. V usage is TRBV25-1 and J usage is TRBJ2-7; maybe TRBD1 (6 bases). The CDR3 has 14 residues. Germline V lookup: CDR1 MGHDK, CDR2 SYGVNS. The ends were cut back, 4 bases at V and 5 bases at J, with 15 bases in the middle.

This chain uses TRBV5-1 with TRBJ2-1; 14 nucleotides agree with TRBD2. V lost 4 bases and J lost 9; bases outside the gene matches: 6. The CDR3 has 15 residues. Germline CDR1 reads SGHRS; CDR2 reads YFSETQ. This chain's CDR3 is CASSLRLAGGPEQFF. The DNA for the CDR3 is TGCGCCAGCAGCCTCCGACTAGCGGGGGGGCCTGAGCAGTTCTTC.

The chain has TRBV6-1 and TRBJ2-5; D gene unclear. The CDR3 has 13 amino acids. Trimming pared 1 base from V and 1 base from J, leaving 4 bases between. The germline V gene has CDR1 MNHNS and CDR2 SASEGT. The chain's CDR3 is CASSEGGQETQYF. The CDR3 bases are TGTGCCAGCAGTGAAGGAGGCCAAGAGACCCAGTACTTC.

This clone has only one observation. V and J are TRBV5-6 and TRBJ2-7; weak D call: TRBD2 (5 bases). CDR3 length: 16 residues. In germline, CDR1 is SGHDT, CDR2 YYEEEE. V was clipped by 6 bases and J by 6 bases, with 25 bases between them. CDR3 nucleotide sequence: TGTGCCAGCAACACCCTAGGCTATCGGCGGGTGGCCGAGCAGTACTTC. Translating it yields CASNTLGYRRVAEQYF.

V usage is TRBV18 and J usage is TRBJ2-4; 12 nucleotides line up with TRBD1. V was pared by 0 bases and J by 0 bases, with 9 bases of the junction left unmatched. Per the germline V gene, CDR1 is KGHSH and CDR2 is LQKENI. The CDR3 is 20 residues long. The CDR3 sequence: CASSPPGQGAQGLAKNIQYF. CDR3 DNA sequence: TGTGCCAGCTCACCACCGGGACAGGGGGCGCAGGGATTAGCCAAAAACATTCAGTACTTC.

V usage is TRBV24-1 and J usage is TRBJ2-2; D gene ambiguous. Germline CDR1 is KGHDR and CDR2 is SFDVKD. Trimming took 5 bases from V and 3 from J, leaving 9 bases between them. This CDR3 is built from 14 residues. The CDR3 coding sequence is TGTGCCACCAGTGGCAGGATAGACACCGGGGAGCTGTTTTTT. Translated: CATSGRIDTGELFF.

J is TRBJ1-2 and V is TRBV6-5; 10 bases align to TRBD1. Germline V gene lookup returns CDR1 MNHEY and CDR2 SVGAGI. This CDR3 contains 13 residues. With V trimmed by 5 bases and J by 11 bases, 8 bases remained unmatched. As DNA, the CDR3 is TGTGCCAGCAGTCTCCTGGACAGGGGGTATTACACCTTC. Protein product: CASSLLDRGYYTF.

CDR3 region: CASSLADSQGVLYGYTF. The CDR3, as DNA: TGTGCCAGCAGCTTGGCGGACAGCCAAGGGGTTCTCTATGGCTACACCTTC. The chain is built from TRBV5-6 and TRBJ1-2; D might be TRBD1 (6 bases). V was cut by 0 bases and J by 4 bases, with 19 bases left in between. The CDR3 totals 17 residues. Germline lookup yields CDR1 SGHDT and CDR2 YYEEEE.

This rearrangement joins TRBV7-9 to TRBJ1-1, with 9 bases fitting TRBD1. Trimming cost V 3 bases and J 12 bases; bases outside gene matches: 5. The germline gives CDR1 SEHNR, CDR2 FQNEAQ (reference sequence). The CDR3 sequence is 12 residues long. CDR3 nucleotides: TGTGCCAGCAGCTTGACAGGGGGTGTTTCTTTCTTT. Translated: CASSLTGGVSFF.

The chain carries TRBV6-5 and TRBJ2-2; 8 bases are a match to TRBD2. The germline V gene encodes CDR1 MNHEY and CDR2 SVGAGI. After removal of 7 bases from V and 5 bases from J, the junction contained 3 bases not matched to a gene. There are 13 residues in the CDR3. Here the CDR3 DNA reads TGTGCCAGCACCCGCGGGGGGACCGGGGAGCTGTTTTTT. It encodes CASTRGGTGELFF.

This chain uses TRBV7-9 with TRBJ2-7; 10 nucleotides line up with TRBD1. Germline CDR1 is SEHNR and CDR2 is FQNEAQ (reference sequence). Trimming removed 5 bases from V and 1 base from J; junction bases left unmatched: 11. The length of the CDR3 is 17 residues. The CDR3 region is CASSPPPRDRGSYEQYF. In nucleotides, the CDR3 is TGTGCCAGCAGCCCTCCACCCCGGGACAGGGGTTCCTACGAGCAGTACTTC.

J is TRBJ2-3 and V is TRBV10-3; the match to TRBD2 covers 9 bases. Germline V gene lookup returns CDR1 ENHRY and CDR2 SYGVKD. CDR3 length: 14 residues. Trimming at V came to 6 bases and at J to 5 bases, leaving 6 bases not matched to a gene. The CDR3: CAIRAGGPVDTQYF. The DNA for the CDR3 is TGTGCCATCAGGGCGGGGGGGCCCGTAGATACGCAGTATTTT.

The genes are TRBV6-6 and TRBJ2-3, with 7 bases identical to TRBD2. CDR3 length equals 15 residues. Germline V gene lookup returns CDR1 MNHNY and CDR2 SVGAGI (reference sequence). J lost 6 bases, V lost 2 bases, and 8 bases had no gene match. Here the CDR3 reads CASSYQTSRGDTQYF. The CDR3 nucleotides read TGTGCCAGCAGTTACCAGACTAGCCGAGGGGATACGCAGTATTTT.

The chain employs TRBV5-1 and TRBJ1-5; no firm D call. Germline V gene data show CDR1 as SGHRS and CDR2 as YFSETQ. The CDR3 contains 13 residues. Trimming took 10 bases from V and 4 from J, leaving 15 bases between them. CDR3 sequence: CASSERSNQPQHF. The DNA of the CDR3 is TGCGCCTCGTCCGAACGGTCTAATCAGCCCCAGCATTTT. Looking up the rest from reference TRBV5-1 and TRBJ1-5 gives the full variable domain: KAGVTQTPRYLIKTRGQQVTLSCSPISGHRSVSWYQQTPGQGLQFLFEYFSETQRNKGNFPGRFSGRQFSNSRSEMNVSTLELGDSALYLCASSERSNQPQHFGDGTRLSIL.

The CDR3 nucleotides are TGCGCCAGCAGCCCGACAGTGGGGGAGACCCAGTACTTC. Its translation: CASSPTVGETQYF. The gene calls are TRBV5-1 and TRBJ2-5; maybe TRBD1 (5 bases). Germline loops: CDR1 SGHRS, CDR2 YFSETQ. Trimming shortened V by 4 bases and J by 5 bases, and 12 bases separated the two germline ends. This CDR3 comprises 13 residues.

The chain employs TRBV4-3 and TRBJ2-3; 9 nucleotides match TRBD1. The CDR3 loop spans 14 amino acids. From germline, CDR1 is LGHNA and CDR2 YSLEER. V was pared by 2 bases and J by 5 bases, with 2 bases of the junction left unmatched. The CDR3 DNA reads TGCGCCAGCAGCCAACGGACAGGGGAAGATACGCAGTATTTT. Its protein product is CASSQRTGEDTQYF.

This clone was counted a single time. This sequence joins TRBV20-1 and TRBJ2-1, with 8 bases matching TRBD1. Germline V gives CDR1 DFQATT, CDR2 SNEGSKA (reference sequence). Trimming took 3 bases from V and 4 from J; bases not matched to a gene: 5. This CDR3 is 14 amino acids long. The CDR3 is CSASSGGLYNEQFF. For the CDR3, the DNA is TGCAGTGCTAGTTCAGGGGGCTTGTACAATGAGCAGTTCTTC.